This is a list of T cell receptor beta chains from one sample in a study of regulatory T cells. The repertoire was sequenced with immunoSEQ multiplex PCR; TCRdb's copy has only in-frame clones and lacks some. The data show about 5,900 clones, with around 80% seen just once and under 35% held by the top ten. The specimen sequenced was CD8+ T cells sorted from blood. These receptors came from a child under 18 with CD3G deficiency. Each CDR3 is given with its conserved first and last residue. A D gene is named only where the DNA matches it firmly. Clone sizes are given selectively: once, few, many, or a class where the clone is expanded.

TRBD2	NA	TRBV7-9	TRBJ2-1	CASSPPTSGRWNEQFF	TGTGCCAGCAGCCCGCCCACTAGCGGGAGATGGAATGAGCAGTTCTTC
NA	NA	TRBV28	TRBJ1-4	CASSFGGGEKLFF	TGTGCCAGCAGTTTTGGGGGAGGTGAAAAACTGTTTTTT
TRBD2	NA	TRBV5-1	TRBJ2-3	CASSLAGLAGATDTQYF	TGCGCCAGCAGCCTCGCGGGACTAGCGGGAGCCACAGATACGCAGTATTTT
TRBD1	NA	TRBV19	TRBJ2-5	CASSLAGGETQYF	TGTGCCAGTAGTCTCGCAGGGGGAGAGACCCAGTACTTC
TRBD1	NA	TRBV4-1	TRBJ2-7	CASSRGQGGYEQYF	TGCGCCAGCAGCCGGGGACAGGGGGGATACGAGCAGTACTTC
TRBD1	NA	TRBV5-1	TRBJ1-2	CASRQTGQAYGYTF	TGCGCCAGCAGACAAACGGGACAGGCCTATGGCTACACCTTC
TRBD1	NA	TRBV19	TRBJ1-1	CASSMTGGYTEAFF	TGTGCCAGTAGTATGACAGGGGGCTACACTGAAGCTTTCTTT
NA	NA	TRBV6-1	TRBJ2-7	CASSEIGAAYEQYF	TGTGCCAGCAGTGAAATTGGAGCAGCCTACGAGCAGTACTTC
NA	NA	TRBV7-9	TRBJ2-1	CASSPGSGDTYNEQFF	TGTGCCAGCAGCCCGGGATCAGGGGACACCTACAATGAGCAGTTCTTC
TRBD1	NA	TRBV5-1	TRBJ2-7	CASSLSGTGGREQYF	TGCGCCAGCAGCTTGTCCGGGACAGGGGGCCGCGAGCAGTACTTC
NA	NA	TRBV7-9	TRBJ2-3	CASSPHADTQYF	TGTGCCAGCAGCCCCCACGCAGATACGCAGTATTTT
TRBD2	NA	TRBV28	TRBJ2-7	CASSKGPGLVGEQYF	TGTGCCTCCTCCAAGGGCCCGGGACTAGTCGGGGAGCAGTACTTC
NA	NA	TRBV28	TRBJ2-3	CASSSLAGQDTQYF	TGTGCCAGCAGCTCCTTGGCGGGGCAAGATACGCAGTATTTT
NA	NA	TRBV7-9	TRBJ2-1	CASSGLKLVGGGNEQFF	TGTGCCAGCAGCGGCCTCAAGTTGGTAGGCGGAGGCAATGAGCAGTTCTTC
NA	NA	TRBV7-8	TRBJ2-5	CASSLAWGQGETQYF	TGTGCCAGCAGCTTAGCCTGGGGCCAGGGGGAGACCCAGTACTTC
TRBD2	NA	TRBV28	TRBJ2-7	CASSLGTGPKAGVEQYF	TGTGCCAGCAGTTTGGGTACAGGGCCCAAAGCGGGAGTTGAGCAGTACTTC
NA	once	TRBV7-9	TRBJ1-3	CASSLAADGDGNTIYF	TGTGCCAGCAGCTTAGCGGCGGATGGAGATGGAAACACCATATATTTT
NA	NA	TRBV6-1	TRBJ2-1	CASSEPRDGTSYNEQFF	TGTGCCAGCAGTGAGCCCAGGGACGGTACCTCCTACAATGAGCAGTTCTTC
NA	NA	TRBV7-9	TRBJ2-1	CASSLLDYNEQFF	TGTGCCAGCAGCCTACTCGACTACAATGAGCAGTTCTTC
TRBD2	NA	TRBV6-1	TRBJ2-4	CASSEGGGTIQYF	TGTGCCAGCAGTGAAGGGGGGGGGACCATTCAGTACTTC
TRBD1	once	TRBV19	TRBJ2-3	CASSTRGDTQYF	TGTGCCAGTAGTACCAGGGGGGATACGCAGTATTTT
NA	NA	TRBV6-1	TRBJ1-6	CASSEWAGAANSPLHF	TGTGCCAGCAGTGAATGGGCAGGGGCGGCGAATTCACCCCTCCACTTT
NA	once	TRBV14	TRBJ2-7	CASSQDWFSEQYF	TGTGCCAGCAGCCAAGATTGGTTTAGCGAGCAGTACTTC
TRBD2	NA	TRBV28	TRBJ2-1	CASSSLDPGLAGALGEQFF	TGTGCCAGCAGTTCACTAGATCCGGGACTAGCGGGAGCCTTGGGTGAGCAGTTCTTC
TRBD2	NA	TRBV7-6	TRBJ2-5	CASSPSGGRGETQYF	TGTGCCAGCAGCCCCTCGGGGGGGCGAGGAGAGACCCAGTACTTC
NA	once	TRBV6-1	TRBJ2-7	CASSENAEQYF	TGTGCCAGCAGTGAAAACGCCGAGCAGTACTTC
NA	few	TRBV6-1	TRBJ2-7	CASKDRGRVWEQYF	TGTGCCAGCAAGGATAGGGGGAGGGTATGGGAGCAGTACTTC
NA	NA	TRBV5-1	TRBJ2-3	CASSLGDTGTDTQYF	TGCGCCAGCAGCTTGGGGGACACCGGCACAGATACGCAGTATTTT
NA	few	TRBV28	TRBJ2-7	CASSRVNRGTAYEQYF	TGTGCCAGCAGCCGGGTGAATAGGGGTACAGCCTACGAGCAGTACTTC
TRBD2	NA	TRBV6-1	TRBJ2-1	CASSGIAGELGEQFF	TGTGCCAGCAGTGGGATAGCGGGAGAACTGGGGGAGCAGTTCTTC
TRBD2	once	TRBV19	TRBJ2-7	CASSISASGSREQYF	TGTGCCAGTAGTATTTCGGCTAGCGGGAGTCGTGAGCAGTACTTC
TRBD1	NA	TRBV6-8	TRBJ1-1	CASSEGGGTEAFF	TGTGCCAGCAGTGAAGGGGGCGGCACTGAAGCTTTCTTT
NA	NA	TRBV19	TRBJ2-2	CASSLRAGELFF	TGTGCCAGTAGTCTTCGAGCCGGGGAGCTGTTTTTT
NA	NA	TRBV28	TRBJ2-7	CASSLWAGGEQYF	TGTGCCAGCAGTTTATGGGCAGGTGGTGAGCAGTACTTC
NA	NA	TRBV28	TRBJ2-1	CASTPSGPRQGRSSYNEQFF	TGTGCCAGCACCCCATCGGGGCCGCGCCAAGGGAGGAGCTCCTACAATGAGCAGTTCTTC
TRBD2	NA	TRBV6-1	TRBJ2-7	CASSESGTSPVYEQYF	TGTGCCAGCAGTGAGTCCGGGACTAGCCCGGTCTACGAGCAGTACTTC
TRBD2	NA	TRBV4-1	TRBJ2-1	CASSQDRGDEQFF	TGCGCCAGCAGCCAAGATCGGGGGGATGAGCAGTTCTTC
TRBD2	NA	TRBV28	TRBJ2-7	CASSHGTSGASYEQYF	TGTGCCAGCAGTCACGGGACTAGCGGGGCCTCCTACGAGCAGTACTTC
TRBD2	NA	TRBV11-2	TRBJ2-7	CASSLSTSGAYEQYF	TGTGCCAGCAGCTTAAGTACTAGCGGAGCCTACGAGCAGTACTTC
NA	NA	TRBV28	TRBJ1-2	CASSLRGFANYGYTF	TGTGCCAGCAGTTTAAGGGGCTTCGCGAACTATGGCTACACCTTC
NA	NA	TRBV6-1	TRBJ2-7	CASKAVYYEQYF	TGTGCCAGCAAAGCCGTTTACTACGAGCAGTACTTC
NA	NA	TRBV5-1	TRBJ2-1	CASSFERADEQFF	TGCGCCAGCAGCTTCGAGAGGGCTGATGAGCAGTTCTTC
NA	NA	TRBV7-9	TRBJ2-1	CASSVDSYNEQFF	TGTGCCAGCAGCGTGGACTCCTACAATGAGCAGTTCTTC
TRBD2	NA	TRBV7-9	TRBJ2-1	CASSYGTSGYNEQFF	TGTGCCAGCAGCTATGGGACTAGCGGATACAATGAGCAGTTCTTC
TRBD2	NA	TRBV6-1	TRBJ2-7	CASQEGGTYYEQYF	TGTGCCAGCCAGGAGGGAGGGACTTACTACGAGCAGTACTTC
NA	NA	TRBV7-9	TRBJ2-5	CASSLGGTQYQETQYF	TGTGCCAGCAGCTTAGGTGGGACACAGTACCAAGAGACCCAGTACTTC
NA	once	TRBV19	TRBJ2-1	CASSLGLAQYNEQFF	TGTGCCAGTAGTCTCGGGCTAGCGCAATACAATGAGCAGTTCTTC
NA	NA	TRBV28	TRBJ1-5	CASSGWRERNQPQHF	TGTGCCAGCAGTGGGTGGAGGGAACGCAATCAGCCCCAGCATTTT
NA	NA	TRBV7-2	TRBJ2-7	CASSWGSGSSYEQYF	TGTGCCAGCAGCTGGGGGAGCGGGTCCTCCTACGAGCAGTACTTC
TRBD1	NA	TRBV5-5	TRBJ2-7	CASSPTGGASYEQYF	TGTGCCAGCAGCCCCACAGGGGGAGCAAGCTACGAGCAGTACTTC